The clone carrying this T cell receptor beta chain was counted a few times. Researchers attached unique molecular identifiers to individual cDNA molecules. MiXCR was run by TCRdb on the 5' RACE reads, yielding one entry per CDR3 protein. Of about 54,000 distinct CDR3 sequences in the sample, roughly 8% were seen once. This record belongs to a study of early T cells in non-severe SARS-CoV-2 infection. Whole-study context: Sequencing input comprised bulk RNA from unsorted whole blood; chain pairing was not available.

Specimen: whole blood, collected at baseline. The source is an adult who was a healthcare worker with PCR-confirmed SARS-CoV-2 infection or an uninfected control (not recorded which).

In DNA, the CDR3 is TGCGCCAGCGGGGAAAACACCATATATTTT. Translated: CASGENTIYF. V is TRBV4-1 and J is TRBJ1-3, with D hard to call. The CDR3 contains 10 residues. V was pared by 8 bases and J by 6 bases, with 5 bases between. The germline V gene has CDR1 MGHRA and CDR2 YSYEKL.